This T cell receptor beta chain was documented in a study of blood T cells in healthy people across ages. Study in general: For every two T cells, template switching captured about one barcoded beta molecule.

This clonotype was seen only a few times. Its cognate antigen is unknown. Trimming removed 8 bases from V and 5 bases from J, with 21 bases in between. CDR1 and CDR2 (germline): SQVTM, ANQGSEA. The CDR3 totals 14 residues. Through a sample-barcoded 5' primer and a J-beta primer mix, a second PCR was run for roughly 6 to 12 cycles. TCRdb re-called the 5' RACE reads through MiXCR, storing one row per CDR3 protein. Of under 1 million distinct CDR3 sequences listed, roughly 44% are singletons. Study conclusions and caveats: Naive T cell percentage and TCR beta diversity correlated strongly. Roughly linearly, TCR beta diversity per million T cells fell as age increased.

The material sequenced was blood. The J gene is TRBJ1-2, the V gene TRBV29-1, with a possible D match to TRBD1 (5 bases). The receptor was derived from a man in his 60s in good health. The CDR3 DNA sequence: TGCAGCACCGAAAGTCCCAGGGAAGGGTATGGCTACACCTTC. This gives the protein CSTESPREGYGYTF.